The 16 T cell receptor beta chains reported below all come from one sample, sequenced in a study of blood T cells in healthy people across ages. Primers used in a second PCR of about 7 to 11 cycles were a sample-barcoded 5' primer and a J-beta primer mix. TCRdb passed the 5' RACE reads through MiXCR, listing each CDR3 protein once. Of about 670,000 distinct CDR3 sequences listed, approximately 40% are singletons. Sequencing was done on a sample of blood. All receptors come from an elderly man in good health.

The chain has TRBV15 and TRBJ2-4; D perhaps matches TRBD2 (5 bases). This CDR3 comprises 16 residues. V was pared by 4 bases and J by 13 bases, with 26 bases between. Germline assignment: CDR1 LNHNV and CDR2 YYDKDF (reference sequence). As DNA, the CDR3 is TGTGCCACCAGCATAGCGACGGGCCGAGTGGGTTCTAAGCAGTACTTC. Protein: CATSIATGRVGSKQYF.

In DNA, the CDR3 is TGTGCCAGCAGTTTTGCAGGGGAGGAGACCCAGTACTTC. This sequence encodes CASSFAGEETQYF. The rearrangement joins TRBV28 to TRBJ2-5; TRBD1 might be the D (6 bases). The CDR3 extends over 13 amino acids. V was clipped by 3 bases and J by 5 bases, with 10 bases between them. Germline V gene lookup returns CDR1 MDHEN and CDR2 SYDVKM. The whole variable domain, filled in from reference TRBV28 and TRBJ2-5, reads DVKVTQSSRYLVKRTGEKVFLECVQDMDHENMFWYRQDPGLGLRLIYFSYDVKMKEKGDIPEGYSVSREKKERFSLILESASTNQTSMYLCASSFAGEETQYFGPGTRLLVL.

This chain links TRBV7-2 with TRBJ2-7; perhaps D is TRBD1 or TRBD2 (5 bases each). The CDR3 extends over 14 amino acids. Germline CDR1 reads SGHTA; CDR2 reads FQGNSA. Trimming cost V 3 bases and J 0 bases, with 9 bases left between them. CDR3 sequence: CASSFPGTSYEQYF. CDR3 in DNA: TGTGCCAGCAGCTTCCCAGGGACCTCCTACGAGCAGTACTTC. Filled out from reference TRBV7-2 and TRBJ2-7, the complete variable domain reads GAGVSQSPSNKVTEKGKDVELRCDPISGHTALYWYRQSLGQGLEFLIYFQGNSAPDKSGLPSDRFSAERTGGSVSTLTIQRTQQEDSAVYLCASSFPGTSYEQYFGPGTRLTVT.

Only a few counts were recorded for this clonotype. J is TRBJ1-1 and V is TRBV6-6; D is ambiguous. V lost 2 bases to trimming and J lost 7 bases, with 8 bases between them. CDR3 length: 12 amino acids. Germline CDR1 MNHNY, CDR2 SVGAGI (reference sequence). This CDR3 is CASSYTDVEAFF. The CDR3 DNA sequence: TGTGCCAGCAGTTACACGGATGTTGAAGCTTTCTTT.

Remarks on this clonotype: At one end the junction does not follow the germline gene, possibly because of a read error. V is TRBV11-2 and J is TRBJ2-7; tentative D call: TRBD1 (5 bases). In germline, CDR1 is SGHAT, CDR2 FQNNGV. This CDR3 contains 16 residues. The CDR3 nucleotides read TGTGCCAGCATCTTAGGGGTAGGGTCCACCTCCTACGAGCAGTACTTC. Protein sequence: CASILGVGSTSYEQYF.

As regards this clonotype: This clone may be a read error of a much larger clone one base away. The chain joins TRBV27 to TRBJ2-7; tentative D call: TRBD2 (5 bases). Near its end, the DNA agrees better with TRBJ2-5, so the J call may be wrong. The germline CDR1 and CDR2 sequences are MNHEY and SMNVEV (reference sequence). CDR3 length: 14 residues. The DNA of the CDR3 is TGTGCCAGCAGTGTATTGGGTGGAGGAGAGACCCAGTACTTC. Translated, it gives CASSVLGGGETQYF.

CDR3 DNA: TGTGCCAGCAGTTATTTACAGGGGGCGAGCGGCTACACCTTC. Its translation is CASSYLQGASGYTF. The V call is TRBV6-2 or TRBV6-3, the J call TRBJ1-2; the match to TRBD1 covers 9 bases. Losses at the gene ends were 3 bases for V and 8 bases for J; bases not matched to a gene: 7. The CDR3 sequence is 14 residues long. Germline assignment: CDR1 MNHEY and CDR2 SVGEGT.

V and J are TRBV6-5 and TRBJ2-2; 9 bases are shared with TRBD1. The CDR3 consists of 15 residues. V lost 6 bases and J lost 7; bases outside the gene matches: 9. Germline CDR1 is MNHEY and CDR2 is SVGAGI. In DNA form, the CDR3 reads TGTGCCAGCAGCCGGCCGGGACAGGGTTTCGGGGAGCTGTTTTTT. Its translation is CASSRPGQGFGELFF.

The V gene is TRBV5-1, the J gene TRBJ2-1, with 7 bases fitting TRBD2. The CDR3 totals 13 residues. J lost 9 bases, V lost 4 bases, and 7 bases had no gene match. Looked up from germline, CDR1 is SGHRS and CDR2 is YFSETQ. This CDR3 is CASSVGGDAEQFF. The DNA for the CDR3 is TGCGCCAGCAGCGTGGGAGGGGATGCTGAGCAGTTCTTC. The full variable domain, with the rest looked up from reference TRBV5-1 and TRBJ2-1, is KAGVTQTPRYLIKTRGQQVTLSCSPISGHRSVSWYQQTPGQGLQFLFEYFSETQRNKGNFPGRFSGRQFSNSRSEMNVSTLELGDSALYLCASSVGGDAEQFFGPGTRLTVL.

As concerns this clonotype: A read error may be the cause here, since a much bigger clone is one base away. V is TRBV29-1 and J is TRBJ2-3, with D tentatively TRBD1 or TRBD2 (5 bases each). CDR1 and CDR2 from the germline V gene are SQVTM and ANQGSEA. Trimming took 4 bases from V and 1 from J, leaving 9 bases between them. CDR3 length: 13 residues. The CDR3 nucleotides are TGCAGCGTTGCGGGGCGGGGCACAGATACGCAGTATTTT. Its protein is CSVAGRGTDTQYF.

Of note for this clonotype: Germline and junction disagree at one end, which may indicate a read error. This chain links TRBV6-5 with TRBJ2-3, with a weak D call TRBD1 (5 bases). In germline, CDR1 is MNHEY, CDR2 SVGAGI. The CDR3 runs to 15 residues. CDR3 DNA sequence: TGTGCCAGCAGTAGAAAGAGAAGCGTCACAGGTACGCAGTATTTT. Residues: CASSRKRSVTGTQYF.

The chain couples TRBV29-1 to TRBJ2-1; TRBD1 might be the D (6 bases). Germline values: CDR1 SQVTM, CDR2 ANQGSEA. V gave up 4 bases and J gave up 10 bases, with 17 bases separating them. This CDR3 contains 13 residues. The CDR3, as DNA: TGCAGCGTTGCTCTCCGCCGGGACACAGAGCAGTTCTTC. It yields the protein CSVALRRDTEQFF.

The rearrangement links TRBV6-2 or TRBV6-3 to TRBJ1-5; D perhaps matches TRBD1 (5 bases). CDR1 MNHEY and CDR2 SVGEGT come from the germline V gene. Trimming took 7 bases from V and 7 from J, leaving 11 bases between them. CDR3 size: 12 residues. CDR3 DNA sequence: TGTGCCAGCAATCTACAGGTGCAGCCCCAGCATTTT. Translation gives CASNLQVQPQHF.

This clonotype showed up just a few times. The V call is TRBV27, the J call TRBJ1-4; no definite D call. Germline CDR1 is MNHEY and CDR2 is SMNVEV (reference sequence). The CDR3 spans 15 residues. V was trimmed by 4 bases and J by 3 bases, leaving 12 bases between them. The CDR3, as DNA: TGTGCCAGCAGTTCCCCCGAGCGAGCTAATGAAAAACTGTTTTTT. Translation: CASSSPERANEKLFF.

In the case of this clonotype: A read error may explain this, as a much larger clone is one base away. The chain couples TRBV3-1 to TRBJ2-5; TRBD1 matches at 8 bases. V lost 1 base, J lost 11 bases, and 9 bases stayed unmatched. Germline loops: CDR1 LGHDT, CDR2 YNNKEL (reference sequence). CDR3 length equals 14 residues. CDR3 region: CASSQGDRSNEQYF. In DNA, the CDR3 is TGTGCCAGCAGCCAAGGGGACAGGTCCAATGAGCAGTACTTC.

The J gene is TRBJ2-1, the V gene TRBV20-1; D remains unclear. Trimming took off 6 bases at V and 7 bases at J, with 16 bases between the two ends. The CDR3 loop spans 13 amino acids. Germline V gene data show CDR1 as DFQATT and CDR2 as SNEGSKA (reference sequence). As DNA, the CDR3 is TGCAGTGCCCAAAGTACCTCCATTAATGAGCAGTTCTTC. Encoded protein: CSAQSTSINEQFF.